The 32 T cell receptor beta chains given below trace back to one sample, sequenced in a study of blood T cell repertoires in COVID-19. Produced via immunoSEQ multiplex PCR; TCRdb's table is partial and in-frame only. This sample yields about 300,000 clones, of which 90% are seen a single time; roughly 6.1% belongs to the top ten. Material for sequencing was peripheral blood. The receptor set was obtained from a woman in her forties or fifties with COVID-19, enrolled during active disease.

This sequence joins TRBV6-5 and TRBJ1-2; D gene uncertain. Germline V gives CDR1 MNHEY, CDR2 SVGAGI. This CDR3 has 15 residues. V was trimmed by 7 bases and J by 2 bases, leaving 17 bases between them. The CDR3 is CASIPFGEANYGYTF. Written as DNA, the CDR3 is TGTGCCAGCATTCCATTTGGTGAGGCGAACTATGGCTACACCTTC.

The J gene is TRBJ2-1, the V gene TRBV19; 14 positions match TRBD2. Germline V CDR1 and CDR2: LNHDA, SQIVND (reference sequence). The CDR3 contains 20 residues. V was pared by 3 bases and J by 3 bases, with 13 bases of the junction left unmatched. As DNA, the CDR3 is TGTGCCAGTAGTATTCGTCCGGGACTAGCGGGAGTGACCTACTACAATGAGCAGTTCTTC. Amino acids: CASSIRPGLAGVTYYNEQFF.

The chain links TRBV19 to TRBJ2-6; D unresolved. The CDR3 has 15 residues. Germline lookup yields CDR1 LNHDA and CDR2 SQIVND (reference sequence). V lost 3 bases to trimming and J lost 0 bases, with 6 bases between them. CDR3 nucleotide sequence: TGTGCCAGTAGTATCGGTAGCTCTGGGGCCAACGTCCTGACTTTC. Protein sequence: CASSIGSSGANVLTF.

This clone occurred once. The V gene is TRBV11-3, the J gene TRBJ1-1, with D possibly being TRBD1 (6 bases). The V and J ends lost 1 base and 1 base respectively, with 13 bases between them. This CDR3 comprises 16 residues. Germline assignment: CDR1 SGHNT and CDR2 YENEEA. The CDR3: CASSLVVGQPNTEAFF. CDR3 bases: TGTGCCAGCAGCTTAGTGGTTGGACAGCCGAACACTGAAGCTTTCTTT.

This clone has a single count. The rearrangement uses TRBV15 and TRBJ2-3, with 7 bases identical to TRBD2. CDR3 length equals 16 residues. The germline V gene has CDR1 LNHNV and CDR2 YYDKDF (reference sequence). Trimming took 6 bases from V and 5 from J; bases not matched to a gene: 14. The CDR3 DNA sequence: TGTGCCACCAGGCCAGGAATGGGGGAGGGCCTAGATACGCAGTATTTT. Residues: CATRPGMGEGLDTQYF.

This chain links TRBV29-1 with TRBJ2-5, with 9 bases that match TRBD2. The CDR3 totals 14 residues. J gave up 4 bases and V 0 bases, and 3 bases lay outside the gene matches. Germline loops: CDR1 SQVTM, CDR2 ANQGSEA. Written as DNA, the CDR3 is TGCAGCGTTGAAGACGCGGGAGGGCGAGAGACCCAGTACTTC. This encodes CSVEDAGGRETQYF.

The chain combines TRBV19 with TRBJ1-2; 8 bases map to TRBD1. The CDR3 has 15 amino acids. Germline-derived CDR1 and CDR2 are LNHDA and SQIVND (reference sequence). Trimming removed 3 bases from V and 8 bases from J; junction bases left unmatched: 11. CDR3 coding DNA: TGTGCCAGTAGTATTAACACCCCAGGGGGCGAAGGCTACACCTTC. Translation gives CASSINTPGGEGYTF.

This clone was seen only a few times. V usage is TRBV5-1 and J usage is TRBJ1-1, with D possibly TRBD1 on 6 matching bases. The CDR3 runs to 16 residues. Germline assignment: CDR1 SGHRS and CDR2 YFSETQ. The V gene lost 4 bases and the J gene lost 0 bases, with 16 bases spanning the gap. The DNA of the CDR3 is TGCGCCAGCAGCACGGAACCGCAGGGGATGAACACTGAAGCTTTCTTT. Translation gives CASSTEPQGMNTEAFF.

CDR3 in DNA: TGTGCCAGCAGTTACCTCGGGACAGACCTCCACTTT. It encodes CASSYLGTDLHF. V usage is TRBV6-5 and J usage is TRBJ1-6; 7 bases agree with TRBD1. The CDR3 has 12 residues. With V trimmed by 2 bases and J by 15 bases, 4 bases remained unmatched. Germline V lookup: CDR1 MNHEY, CDR2 SVGAGI.

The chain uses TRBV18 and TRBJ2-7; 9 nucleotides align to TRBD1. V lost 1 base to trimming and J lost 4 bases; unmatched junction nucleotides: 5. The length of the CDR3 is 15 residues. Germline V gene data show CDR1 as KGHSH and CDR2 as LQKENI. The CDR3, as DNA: TGTGCCAGCTCACCACGGGGGACAGGGCAGTACGAGCAGTACTTC. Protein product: CASSPRGTGQYEQYF.

As DNA, the CDR3 is TGTGCCAGTAGCACTCTGCTAGAGCAGTTCTTC. Translating gives CASSTLLEQFF. The chain carries TRBV19 and TRBJ2-1, with D uncertain. V lost 6 bases and J lost 10, with 10 bases in between. The V gene's germline CDR1 is LNHDA and CDR2 SQIVND (reference sequence). The CDR3 length is 11 residues.

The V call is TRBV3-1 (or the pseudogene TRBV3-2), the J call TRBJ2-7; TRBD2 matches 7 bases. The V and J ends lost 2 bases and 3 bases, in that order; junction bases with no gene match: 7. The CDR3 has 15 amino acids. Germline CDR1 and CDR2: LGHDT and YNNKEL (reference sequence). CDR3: CASSQSPSGIYEQYF. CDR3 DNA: TGTGCCAGCAGCCAAAGTCCCAGCGGGATCTACGAGCAGTACTTC.

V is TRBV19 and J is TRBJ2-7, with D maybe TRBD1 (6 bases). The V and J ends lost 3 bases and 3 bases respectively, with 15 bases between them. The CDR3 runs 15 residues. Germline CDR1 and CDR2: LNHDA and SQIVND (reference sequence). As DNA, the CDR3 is TGTGCCAGTAGTATCCTCACAGGGACGCTCTACGAGCAGTACTTC. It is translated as CASSILTGTLYEQYF.

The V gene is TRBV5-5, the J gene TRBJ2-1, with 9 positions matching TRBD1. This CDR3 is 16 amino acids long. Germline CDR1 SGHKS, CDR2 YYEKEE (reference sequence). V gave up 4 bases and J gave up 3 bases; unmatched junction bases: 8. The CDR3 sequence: CASSEKTGQGYNEQFF. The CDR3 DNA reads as TGTGCCAGCAGCGAGAAAACGGGACAGGGCTACAATGAGCAGTTCTTC.

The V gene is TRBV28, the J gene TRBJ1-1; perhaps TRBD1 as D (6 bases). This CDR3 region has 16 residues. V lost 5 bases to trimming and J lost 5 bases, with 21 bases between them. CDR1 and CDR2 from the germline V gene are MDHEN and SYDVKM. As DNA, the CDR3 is TGTGCCAGCAGTGTATCCGCAGGGGTGGGGGGGACTGAAGCTTTCTTT. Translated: CASSVSAGVGGTEAFF.

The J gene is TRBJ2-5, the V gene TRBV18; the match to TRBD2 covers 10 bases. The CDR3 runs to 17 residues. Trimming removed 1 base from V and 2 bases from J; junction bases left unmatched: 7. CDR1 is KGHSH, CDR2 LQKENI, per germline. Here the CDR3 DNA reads TGTGCCAGCTCACCACTCAGGACTAGCGGTGGACAAGAGACCCAGTACTTC. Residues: CASSPLRTSGGQETQYF. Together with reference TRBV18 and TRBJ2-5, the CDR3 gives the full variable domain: NAGVMQNPRHLVRRRGQEARLRCSPMKGHSHVYWYRQLPEEGLKFMVYLQKENIIDESGMPKERFSAEFPKEGPSILRIQQVVRGDSAAYFCASSPLRTSGGQETQYFGPGTRLLVL.

Here the CDR3 DNA reads TGCGCCAGCAGCCAGGATCACAGGGGGCCGAAGAGCTACGAGCAGTACTTC. Protein product: CASSQDHRGPKSYEQYF. This chain links TRBV4-1 with TRBJ2-7; 9 bases are a match to TRBD1. The junction had 12 bases not matched to a gene; V was cut back by 3 bases and J by 3 bases. The CDR3 covers 17 residues. The germline V gene has CDR1 MGHRA and CDR2 YSYEKL.

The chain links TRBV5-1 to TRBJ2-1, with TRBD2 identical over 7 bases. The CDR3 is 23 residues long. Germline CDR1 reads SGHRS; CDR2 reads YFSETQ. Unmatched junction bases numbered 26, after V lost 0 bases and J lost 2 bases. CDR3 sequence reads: CASSLDTPLWRTRRKEAYNEQFF. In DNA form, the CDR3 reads TGCGCCAGCAGCTTGGATACACCGTTATGGAGGACTAGGAGGAAGGAGGCCTACAATGAGCAGTTCTTC.

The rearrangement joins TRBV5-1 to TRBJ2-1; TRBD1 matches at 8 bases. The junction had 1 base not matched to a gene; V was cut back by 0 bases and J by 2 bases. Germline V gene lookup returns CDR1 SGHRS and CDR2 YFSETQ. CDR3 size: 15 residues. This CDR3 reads CASSLEQGAYNEQFF. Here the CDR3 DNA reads TGCGCCAGCAGCTTGGAACAGGGGGCCTACAATGAGCAGTTCTTC.

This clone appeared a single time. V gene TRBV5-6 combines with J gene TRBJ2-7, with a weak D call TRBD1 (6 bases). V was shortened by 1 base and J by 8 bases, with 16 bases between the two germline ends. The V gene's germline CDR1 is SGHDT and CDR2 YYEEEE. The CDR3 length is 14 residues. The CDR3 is CASSLPGARGKQYF. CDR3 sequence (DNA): TGTGCCAGCAGCTTGCCAGGGGCTCGGGGAAAGCAGTACTTC.

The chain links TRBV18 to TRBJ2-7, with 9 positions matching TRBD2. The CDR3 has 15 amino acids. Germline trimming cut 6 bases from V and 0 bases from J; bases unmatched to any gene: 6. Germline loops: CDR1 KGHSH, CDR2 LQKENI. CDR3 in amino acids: CASSLGLANSYEQYF. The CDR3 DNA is TGTGCCAGCTCCCTGGGACTAGCCAACTCCTACGAGCAGTACTTC.

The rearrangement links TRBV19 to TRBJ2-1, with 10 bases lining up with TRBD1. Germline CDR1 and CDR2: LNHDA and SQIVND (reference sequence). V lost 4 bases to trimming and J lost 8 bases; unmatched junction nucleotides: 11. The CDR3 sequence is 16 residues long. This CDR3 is CASSKLGQGYGDEQFF. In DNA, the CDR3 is TGTGCCAGTAGTAAGTTGGGACAGGGGTATGGGGATGAGCAGTTCTTC.

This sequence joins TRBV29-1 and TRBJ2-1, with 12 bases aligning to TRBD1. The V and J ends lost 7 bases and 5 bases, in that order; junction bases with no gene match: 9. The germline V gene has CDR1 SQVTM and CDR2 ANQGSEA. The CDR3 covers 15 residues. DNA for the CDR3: TGCAGCGCCACCCGGGACAGGGGGCGCGACAATGAGCAGTTCTTC. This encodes CSATRDRGRDNEQFF.

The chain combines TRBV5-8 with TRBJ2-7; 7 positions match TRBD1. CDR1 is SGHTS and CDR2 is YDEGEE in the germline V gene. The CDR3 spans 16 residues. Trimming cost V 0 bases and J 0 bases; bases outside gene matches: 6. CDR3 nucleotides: TGTGCCAGCAGCTTGGGAACGGGACAGATCTCCTACGAGCAGTACTTC. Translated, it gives CASSLGTGQISYEQYF.

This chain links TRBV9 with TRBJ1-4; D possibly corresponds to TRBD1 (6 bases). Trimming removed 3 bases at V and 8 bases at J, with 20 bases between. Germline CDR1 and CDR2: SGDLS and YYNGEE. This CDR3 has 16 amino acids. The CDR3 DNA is TGTGCCAGCAGCGCCTCTGGGACATCCTCACCCGAAAAACTGTTTTTT. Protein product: CASSASGTSSPEKLFF.

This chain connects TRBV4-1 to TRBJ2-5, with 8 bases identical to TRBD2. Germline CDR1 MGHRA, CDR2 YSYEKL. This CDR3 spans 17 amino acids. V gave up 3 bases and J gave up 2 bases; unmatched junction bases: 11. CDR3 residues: CASSHLGRTGGQETQYF. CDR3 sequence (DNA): TGCGCCAGCAGCCACCTCGGGCGAACGGGAGGGCAAGAGACCCAGTACTTC.

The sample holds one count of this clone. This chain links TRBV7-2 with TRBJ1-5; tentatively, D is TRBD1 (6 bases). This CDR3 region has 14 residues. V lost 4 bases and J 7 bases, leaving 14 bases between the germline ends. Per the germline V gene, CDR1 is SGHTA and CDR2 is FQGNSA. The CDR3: CASSSINRVQPQHF. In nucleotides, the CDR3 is TGTGCCAGCAGCTCAATTAACAGGGTCCAGCCCCAGCATTTT.

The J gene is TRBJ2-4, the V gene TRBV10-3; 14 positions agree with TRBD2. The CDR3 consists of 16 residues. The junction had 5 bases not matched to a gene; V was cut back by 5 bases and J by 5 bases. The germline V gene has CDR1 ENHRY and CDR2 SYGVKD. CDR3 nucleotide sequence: TGTGCCATCAGTAATCCGGGACTAGCGGGAGAAAACATTCAGTACTTC. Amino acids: CAISNPGLAGENIQYF.

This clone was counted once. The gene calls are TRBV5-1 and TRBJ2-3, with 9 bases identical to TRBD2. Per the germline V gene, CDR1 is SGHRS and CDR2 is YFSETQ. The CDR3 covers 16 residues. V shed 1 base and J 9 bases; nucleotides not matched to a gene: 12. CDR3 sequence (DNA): TGCGCCAGCAGCTTGACGACCAGGCGGGAGGGCGGGACGCAGTATTTT. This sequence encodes CASSLTTRREGGTQYF.

The CDR3 is CASSIAGANTEAFF. CDR3 nucleotide sequence: TGTGCCAGTAGTATTGCAGGGGCGAACACTGAAGCTTTCTTT. The rearrangement uses TRBV19 and TRBJ1-1; D is possibly TRBD1 (6 bases). This CDR3 is built from 14 residues. Trimming left V 3 bases short and J 1 base short, with 9 bases between. Germline CDR1 LNHDA, CDR2 SQIVND (reference sequence).

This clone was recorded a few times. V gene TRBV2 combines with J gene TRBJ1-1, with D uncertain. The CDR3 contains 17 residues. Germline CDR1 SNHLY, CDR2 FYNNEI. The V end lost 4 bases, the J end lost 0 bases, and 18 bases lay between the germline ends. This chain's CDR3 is CASSGPRDGGMNTEAFF. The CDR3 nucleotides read TGTGCCAGCAGTGGACCCCGGGATGGTGGAATGAACACTGAAGCTTTCTTT.

The CDR3 region has the DNA TGTGCCAGCAGCGTAGGGCGGAACAATGAGCAGTTCTTC. This codes for CASSVGRNNEQFF. The chain links TRBV9 to TRBJ2-1; D gene unclear. The CDR3 consists of 13 residues. CDR1 and CDR2 (germline): SGDLS, YYNGEE. The V and J ends lost 0 bases and 5 bases respectively, with 6 bases between them.